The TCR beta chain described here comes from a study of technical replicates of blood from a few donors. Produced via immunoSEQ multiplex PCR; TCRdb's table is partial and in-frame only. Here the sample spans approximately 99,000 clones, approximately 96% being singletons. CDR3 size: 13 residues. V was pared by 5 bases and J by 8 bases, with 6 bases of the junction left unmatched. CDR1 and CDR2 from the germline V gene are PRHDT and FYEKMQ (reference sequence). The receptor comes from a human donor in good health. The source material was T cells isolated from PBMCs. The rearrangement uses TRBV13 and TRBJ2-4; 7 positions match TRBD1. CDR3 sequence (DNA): TGTGCCAGCAGCGCGGCAGGGGGTGACATTCAGTACTTC. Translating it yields CASSAAGGDIQYF. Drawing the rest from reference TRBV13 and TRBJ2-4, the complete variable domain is AAGVIQSPRHLIKEKRETATLKCYPIPRHDTVYWYQQGPGQDPQFLISFYEKMQSDKGSIPDRFSAQQFSDYHSELNMSSLELGDSALYFCASSAAGGDIQYFGAGTRLSVL.